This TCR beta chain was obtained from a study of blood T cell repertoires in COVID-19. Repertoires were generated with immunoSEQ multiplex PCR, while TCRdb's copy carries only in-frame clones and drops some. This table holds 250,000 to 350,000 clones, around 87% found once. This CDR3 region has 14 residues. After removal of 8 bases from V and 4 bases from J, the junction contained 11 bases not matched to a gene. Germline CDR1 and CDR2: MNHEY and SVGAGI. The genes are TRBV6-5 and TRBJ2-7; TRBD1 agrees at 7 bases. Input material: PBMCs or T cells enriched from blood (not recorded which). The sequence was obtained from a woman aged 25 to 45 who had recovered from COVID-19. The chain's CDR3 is CASASSGTAYEQYF. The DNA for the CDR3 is TGTGCCAGCGCGTCCTCCGGGACAGCATACGAGCAGTACTTC.